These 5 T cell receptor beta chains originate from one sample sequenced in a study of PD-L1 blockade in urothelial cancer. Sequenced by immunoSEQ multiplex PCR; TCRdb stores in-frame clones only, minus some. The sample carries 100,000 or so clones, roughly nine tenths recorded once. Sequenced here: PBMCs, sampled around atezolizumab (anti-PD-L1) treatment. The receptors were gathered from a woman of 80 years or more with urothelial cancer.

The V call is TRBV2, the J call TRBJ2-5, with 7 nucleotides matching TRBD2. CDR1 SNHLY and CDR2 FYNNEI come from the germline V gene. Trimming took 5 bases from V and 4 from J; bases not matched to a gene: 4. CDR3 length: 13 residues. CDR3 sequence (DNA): TGTGCCAGCAGTAGCGGGACGGGAGAGACCCAGTACTTC. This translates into CASSSGTGETQYF.

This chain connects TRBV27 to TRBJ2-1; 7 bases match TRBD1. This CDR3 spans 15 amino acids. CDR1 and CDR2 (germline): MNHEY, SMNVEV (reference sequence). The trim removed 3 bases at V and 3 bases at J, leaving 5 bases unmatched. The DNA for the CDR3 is TGTGCCAGCAGTTTCTTGGGACAGCTCTACAATGAGCAGTTCTTC. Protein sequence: CASSFLGQLYNEQFF.

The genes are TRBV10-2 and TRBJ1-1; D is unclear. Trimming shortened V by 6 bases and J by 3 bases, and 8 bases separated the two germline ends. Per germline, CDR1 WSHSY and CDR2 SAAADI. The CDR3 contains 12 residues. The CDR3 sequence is CASRREDTEAFF. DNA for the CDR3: TGCGCCAGCAGGCGTGAAGACACTGAAGCTTTCTTT.

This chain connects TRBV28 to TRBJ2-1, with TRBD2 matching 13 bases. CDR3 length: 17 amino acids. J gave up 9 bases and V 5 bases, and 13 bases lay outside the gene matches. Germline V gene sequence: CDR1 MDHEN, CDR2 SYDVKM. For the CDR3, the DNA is TGTGCCAGCAGTCCGAGACCGGGACTAGCGGGACCACCTGAGCAGTTCTTC. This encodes CASSPRPGLAGPPEQFF.

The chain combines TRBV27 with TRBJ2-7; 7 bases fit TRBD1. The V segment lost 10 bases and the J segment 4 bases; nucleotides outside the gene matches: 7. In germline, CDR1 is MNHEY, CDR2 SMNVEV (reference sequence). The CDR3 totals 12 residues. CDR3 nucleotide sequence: TGTGCCACCAAGACAGGGAATTACGAGCAGTACTTC. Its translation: CATKTGNYEQYF.